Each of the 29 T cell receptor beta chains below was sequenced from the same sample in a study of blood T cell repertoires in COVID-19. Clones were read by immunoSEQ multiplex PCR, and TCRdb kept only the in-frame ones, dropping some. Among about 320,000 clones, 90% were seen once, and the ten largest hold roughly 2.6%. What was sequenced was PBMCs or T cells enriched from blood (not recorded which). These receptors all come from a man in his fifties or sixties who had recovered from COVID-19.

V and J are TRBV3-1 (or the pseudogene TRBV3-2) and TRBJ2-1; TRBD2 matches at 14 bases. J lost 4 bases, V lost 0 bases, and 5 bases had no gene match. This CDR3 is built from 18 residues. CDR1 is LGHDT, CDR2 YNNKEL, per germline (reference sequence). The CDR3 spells CASSQEGTSGRSYNEQFF. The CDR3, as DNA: TGTGCCAGCAGCCAAGAGGGGACTAGCGGGAGAAGTTACAATGAGCAGTTCTTC.

CDR3 in amino acids: CASRPRGLGSRDTQYF. CDR3 DNA sequence: TGTGCCAGCAGGCCCAGGGGGCTGGGATCACGGGATACGCAGTATTTT. This sequence joins TRBV27 and TRBJ2-3; the match to TRBD1 covers 8 bases. J lost 6 bases, V lost 6 bases, and 14 bases had no gene match. CDR1 MNHEY and CDR2 SMNVEV come from the germline V gene (reference sequence). The CDR3 runs to 16 residues.

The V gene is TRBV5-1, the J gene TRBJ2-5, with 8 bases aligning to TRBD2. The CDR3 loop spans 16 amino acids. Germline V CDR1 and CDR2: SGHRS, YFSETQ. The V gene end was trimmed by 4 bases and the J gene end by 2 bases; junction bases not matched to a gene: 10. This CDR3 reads CASSDGLSGVQETQYF. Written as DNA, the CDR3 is TGCGCCAGCAGCGATGGGCTTAGCGGGGTACAAGAGACCCAGTACTTC.

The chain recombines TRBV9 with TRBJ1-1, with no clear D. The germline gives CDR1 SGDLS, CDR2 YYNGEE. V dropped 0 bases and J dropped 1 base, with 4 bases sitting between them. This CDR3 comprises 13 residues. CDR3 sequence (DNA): TGTGCCAGCAGCGTAGGGCCGAACACTGAAGCTTTCTTT. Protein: CASSVGPNTEAFF. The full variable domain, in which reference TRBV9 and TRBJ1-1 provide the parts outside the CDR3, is DSGVTQTPKHLITATGQRVTLRCSPRSGDLSVYWYQQSLDQGLQFLIQYYNGEERAKGNILERFSAQQFPDLHSELNLSSLELGDSALYFCASSVGPNTEAFFGQGTRLTVV.

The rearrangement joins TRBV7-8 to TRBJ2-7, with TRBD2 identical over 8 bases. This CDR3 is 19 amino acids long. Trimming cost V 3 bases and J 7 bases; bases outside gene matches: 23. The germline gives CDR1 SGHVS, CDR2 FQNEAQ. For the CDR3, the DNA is TGTGCCAGCAGCTTGGGACGTCCGGTCTTAGCGGGGAGCCTACGGGAGCAGTACTTC. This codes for CASSLGRPVLAGSLREQYF. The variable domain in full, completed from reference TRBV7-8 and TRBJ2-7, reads GAGVSQSPRYKVAKRGQDVALRCDPISGHVSLFWYQQALGQGPEFLTYFQNEAQLDKSGLPSDRFFAERPEGSVSTLKIQRTQQEDSAVYLCASSLGRPVLAGSLREQYFGPGTRLTVT.

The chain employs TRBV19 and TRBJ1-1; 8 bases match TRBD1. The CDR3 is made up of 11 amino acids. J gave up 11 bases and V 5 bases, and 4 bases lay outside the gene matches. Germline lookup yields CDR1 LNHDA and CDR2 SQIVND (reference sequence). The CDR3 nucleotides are TGTGCCAGTAGTCAGGGGGCTTGGGCTTTCTTT. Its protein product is CASSQGAWAFF.

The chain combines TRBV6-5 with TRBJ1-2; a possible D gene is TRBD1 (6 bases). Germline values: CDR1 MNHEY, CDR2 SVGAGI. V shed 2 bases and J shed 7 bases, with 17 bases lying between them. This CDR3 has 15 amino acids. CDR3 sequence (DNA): TGTGCCAGCAGTTACCAATCCGGGGGGCCGGTTGGCTACACCTTC. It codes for CASSYQSGGPVGYTF.

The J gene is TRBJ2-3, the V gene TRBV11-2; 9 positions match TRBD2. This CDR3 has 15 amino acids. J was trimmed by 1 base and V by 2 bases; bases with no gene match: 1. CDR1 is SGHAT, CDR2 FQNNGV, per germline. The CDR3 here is CASSLLAGGTDTQYF. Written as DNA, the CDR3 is TGTGCCAGCAGCTTATTAGCGGGGGGCACAGATACGCAGTATTTT.

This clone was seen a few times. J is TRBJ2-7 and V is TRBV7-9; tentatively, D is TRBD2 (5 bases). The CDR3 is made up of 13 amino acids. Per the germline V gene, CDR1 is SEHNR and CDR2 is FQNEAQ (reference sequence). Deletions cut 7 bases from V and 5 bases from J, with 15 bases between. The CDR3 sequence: CASKTTNLDEQYF. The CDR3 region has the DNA TGTGCCAGCAAAACGACTAATCTGGACGAGCAGTACTTC. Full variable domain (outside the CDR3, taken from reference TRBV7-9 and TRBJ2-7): DTGVSQNPRHKITKRGQNVTFRCDPISEHNRLYWYRQTLGQGPEFLTYFQNEAQLEKSRLLSDRFSAERPKGSFSTLEIQRTEQGDSAMYLCASKTTNLDEQYFGPGTRLTVT.

The CDR3 is CASSPMGGSYNEQFF. The CDR3 DNA sequence: TGCGCCAGCAGCCCTATGGGGGGTTCCTACAATGAGCAGTTCTTC. The chain has TRBV5-1 and TRBJ2-1, with D possibly matching TRBD2 (6 bases). Germline V gene sequence: CDR1 SGHRS, CDR2 YFSETQ. Trimming shortened V by 4 bases and J by 1 base, and 12 bases separated the two germline ends. The CDR3 runs to 15 residues. Combining the CDR3 with reference TRBV5-1 and TRBJ2-1 gives the whole variable domain KAGVTQTPRYLIKTRGQQVTLSCSPISGHRSVSWYQQTPGQGLQFLFEYFSETQRNKGNFPGRFSGRQFSNSRSEMNVSTLELGDSALYLCASSPMGGSYNEQFFGPGTRLTVL.

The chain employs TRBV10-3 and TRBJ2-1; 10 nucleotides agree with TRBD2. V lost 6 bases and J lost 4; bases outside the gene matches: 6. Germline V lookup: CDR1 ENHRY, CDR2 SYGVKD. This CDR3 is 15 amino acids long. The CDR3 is CAIRIAGGTYNEQFF. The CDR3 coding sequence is TGTGCCATCAGAATAGCGGGAGGCACATACAATGAGCAGTTCTTC.

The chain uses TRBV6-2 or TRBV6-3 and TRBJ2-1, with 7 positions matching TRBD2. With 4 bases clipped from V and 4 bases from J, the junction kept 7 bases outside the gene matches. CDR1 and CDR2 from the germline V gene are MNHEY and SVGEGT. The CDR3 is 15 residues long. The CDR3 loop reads CASSLAAGEYNEQFF. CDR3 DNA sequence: TGTGCCAGCAGTTTGGCCGCGGGAGAGTACAATGAGCAGTTCTTC.

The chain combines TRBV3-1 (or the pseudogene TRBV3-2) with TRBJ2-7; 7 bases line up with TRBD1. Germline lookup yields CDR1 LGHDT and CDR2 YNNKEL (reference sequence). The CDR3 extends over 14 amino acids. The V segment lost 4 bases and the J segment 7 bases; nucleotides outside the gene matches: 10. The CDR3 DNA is TGTGCCAGCAGCCTGGGACAGAGGCCTACGGAGCAGTACTTC. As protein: CASSLGQRPTEQYF.

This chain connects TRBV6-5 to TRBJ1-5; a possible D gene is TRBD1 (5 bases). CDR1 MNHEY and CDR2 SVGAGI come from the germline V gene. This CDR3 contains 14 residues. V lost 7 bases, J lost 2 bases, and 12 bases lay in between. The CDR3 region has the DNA TGTGCCAGCACCCCGGGGGGTGGCAATCAGCCCCAGCATTTT. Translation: CASTPGGGNQPQHF.

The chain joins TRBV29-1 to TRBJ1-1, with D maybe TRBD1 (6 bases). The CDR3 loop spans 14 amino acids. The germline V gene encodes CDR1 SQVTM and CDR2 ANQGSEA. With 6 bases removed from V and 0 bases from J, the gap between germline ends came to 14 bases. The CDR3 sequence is CSVRADRMNTEAFF. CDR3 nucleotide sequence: TGCAGCGTCCGGGCCGACAGGATGAACACTGAAGCTTTCTTT.

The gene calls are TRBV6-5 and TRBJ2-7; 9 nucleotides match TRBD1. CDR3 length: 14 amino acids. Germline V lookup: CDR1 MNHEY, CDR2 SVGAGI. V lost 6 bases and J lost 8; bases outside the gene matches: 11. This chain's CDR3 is CASRSPGQGGKQYF. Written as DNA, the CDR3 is TGTGCCAGCAGGTCCCCGGGACAGGGAGGAAAGCAGTACTTC.

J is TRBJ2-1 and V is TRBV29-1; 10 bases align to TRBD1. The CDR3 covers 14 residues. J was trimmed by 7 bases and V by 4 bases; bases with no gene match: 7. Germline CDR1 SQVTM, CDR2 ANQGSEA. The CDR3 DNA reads TGCAGCGTTGCGCCCCGGACAGGGGGGAATGAGCAGTTCTTC. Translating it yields CSVAPRTGGNEQFF.

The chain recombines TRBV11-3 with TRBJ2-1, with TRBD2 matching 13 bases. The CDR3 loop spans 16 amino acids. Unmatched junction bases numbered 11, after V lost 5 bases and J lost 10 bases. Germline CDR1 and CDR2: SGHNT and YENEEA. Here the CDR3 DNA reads TGTGCCAGCAGCCAACGAACTAGCGGGGGGGATGGCGAGCAGTTCTTC. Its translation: CASSQRTSGGDGEQFF. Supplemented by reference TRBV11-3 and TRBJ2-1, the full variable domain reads EAGVVQSPRYKIIEKKQPVAFWCNPISGHNTLYWYLQNLGQGPELLIRYENEEAVDDSQLPKDRFSAERLKGVDSTLKIQPAELGDSAVYLCASSQRTSGGDGEQFFGPGTRLTVL.

CDR3 DNA sequence: TGTGCCACTTCAGACACCAACAATCAGCCCCAGCATTTT. Its protein is CATSDTNNQPQHF. V gene TRBV19 combines with J gene TRBJ1-5; unclear D gene. The germline CDR1 and CDR2 sequences are LNHDA and SQIVND (reference sequence). The CDR3 consists of 13 residues. Trimming cost V 10 bases and J 3 bases, with 13 bases left between them.

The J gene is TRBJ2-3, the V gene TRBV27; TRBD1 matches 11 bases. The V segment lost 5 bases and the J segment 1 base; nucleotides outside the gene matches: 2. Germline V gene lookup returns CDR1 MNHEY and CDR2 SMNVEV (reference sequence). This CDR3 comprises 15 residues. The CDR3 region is CASSRTGGRTDTQYF. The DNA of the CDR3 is TGTGCCAGCAGTAGGACAGGGGGCCGCACAGATACGCAGTATTTT.

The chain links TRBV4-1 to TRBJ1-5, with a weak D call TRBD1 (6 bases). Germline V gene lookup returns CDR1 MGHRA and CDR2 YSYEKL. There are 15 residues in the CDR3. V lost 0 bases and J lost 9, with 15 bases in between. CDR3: CASSQDIRGPRPQHF. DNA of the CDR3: TGCGCCAGCAGCCAAGATATCAGGGGTCCCAGGCCCCAGCATTTT.

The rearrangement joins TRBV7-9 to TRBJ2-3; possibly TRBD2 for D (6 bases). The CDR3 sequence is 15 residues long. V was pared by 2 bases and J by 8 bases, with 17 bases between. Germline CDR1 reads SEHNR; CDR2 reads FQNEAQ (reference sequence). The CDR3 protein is CASSLRAGPAGTQYF. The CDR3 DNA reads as TGTGCCAGCAGCTTACGGGCGGGACCGGCCGGTACGCAGTATTTT. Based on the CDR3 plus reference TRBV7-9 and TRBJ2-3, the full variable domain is DTGVSQNPRHKITKRGQNVTFRCDPISEHNRLYWYRQTLGQGPEFLTYFQNEAQLEKSRLLSDRFSAERPKGSFSTLEIQRTEQGDSAMYLCASSLRAGPAGTQYFGPGTRLTVL.

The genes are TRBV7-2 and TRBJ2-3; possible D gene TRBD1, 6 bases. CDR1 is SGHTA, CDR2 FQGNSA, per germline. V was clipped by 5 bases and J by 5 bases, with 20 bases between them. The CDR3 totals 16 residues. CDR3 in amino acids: CASSTVGQGMGDTQYF. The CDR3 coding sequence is TGTGCCAGCAGCACGGTAGGCCAGGGGATGGGAGATACGCAGTATTTT.

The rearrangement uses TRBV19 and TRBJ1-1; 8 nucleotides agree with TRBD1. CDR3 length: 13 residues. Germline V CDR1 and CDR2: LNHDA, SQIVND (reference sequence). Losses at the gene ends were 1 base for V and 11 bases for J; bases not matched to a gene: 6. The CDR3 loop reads CASSIARTGNAFF. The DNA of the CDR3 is TGTGCCAGTAGTATAGCCCGGACAGGGAACGCTTTCTTT.

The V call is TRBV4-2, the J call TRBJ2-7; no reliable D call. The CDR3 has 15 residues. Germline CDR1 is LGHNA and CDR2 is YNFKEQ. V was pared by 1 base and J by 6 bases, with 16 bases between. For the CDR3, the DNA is TGTGCCAGCAGCCAAGTCGCGGAGACGGCGGTCGAGCAGTACTTC. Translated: CASSQVAETAVEQYF.

CDR3 DNA: TGTGCCAGCAGCCCGACTAGAGCCCTCACCACGGATACGCAGTATTTT. Protein sequence: CASSPTRALTTDTQYF. The chain uses TRBV7-9 and TRBJ2-3, with a tentative D call TRBD2 (6 bases). The CDR3 sequence is 16 residues long. V was trimmed by 5 bases and J by 6 bases, leaving 21 bases between them. Germline V gives CDR1 SEHNR, CDR2 FQNEAQ (reference sequence).

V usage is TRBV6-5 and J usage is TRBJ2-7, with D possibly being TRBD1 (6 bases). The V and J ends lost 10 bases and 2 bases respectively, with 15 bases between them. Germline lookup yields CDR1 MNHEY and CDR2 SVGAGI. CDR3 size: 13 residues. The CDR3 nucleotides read TGTGCCACCTCCTCGGGACAAACCTACGAGCAGTACTTC. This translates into CATSSGQTYEQYF.

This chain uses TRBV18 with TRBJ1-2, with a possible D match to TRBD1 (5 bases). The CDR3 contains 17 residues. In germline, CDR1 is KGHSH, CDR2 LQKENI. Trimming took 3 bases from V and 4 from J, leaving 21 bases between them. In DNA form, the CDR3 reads TGTGCCAGCTCACCGAGGCCAAGCTCGCAGGGAACCTATGGCTACACCTTC. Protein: CASSPRPSSQGTYGYTF.

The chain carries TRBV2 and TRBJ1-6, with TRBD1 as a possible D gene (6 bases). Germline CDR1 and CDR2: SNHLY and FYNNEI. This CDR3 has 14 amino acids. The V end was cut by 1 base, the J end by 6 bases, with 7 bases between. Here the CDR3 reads CASSEGTANSPLHF. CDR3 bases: TGTGCCAGCAGTGAAGGGACAGCTAATTCACCCCTCCACTTT.